The sequence of this T cell receptor (beta chain) was determined in a study of T cells in localized non-small cell lung cancer. Repertoires were generated with immunoSEQ multiplex PCR, while TCRdb's copy carries only in-frame clones and drops some. Altogether some 4,100 clones are present, around 21% being singletons, with the ten largest covering around 5%. CDR3 length equals 13 residues. Trimming left V 10 bases short and J 6 bases short, with 18 bases between. Germline V gene data show CDR1 as MNHGY and CDR2 as SAAAGT. This clone was found a few times. The sample in question was lung tumor tissue, obtained before any cancer treatment. This TCR derives from a female donor of 60 years or more with stage I lung adenocarcinoma. The chain carries TRBV6-8 and TRBJ1-1; D is undetermined. The CDR3 sequence is CATKTPATAEAFF. The CDR3, as DNA: TGTGCCACCAAGACGCCGGCCACGGCTGAAGCTTTCTTT.